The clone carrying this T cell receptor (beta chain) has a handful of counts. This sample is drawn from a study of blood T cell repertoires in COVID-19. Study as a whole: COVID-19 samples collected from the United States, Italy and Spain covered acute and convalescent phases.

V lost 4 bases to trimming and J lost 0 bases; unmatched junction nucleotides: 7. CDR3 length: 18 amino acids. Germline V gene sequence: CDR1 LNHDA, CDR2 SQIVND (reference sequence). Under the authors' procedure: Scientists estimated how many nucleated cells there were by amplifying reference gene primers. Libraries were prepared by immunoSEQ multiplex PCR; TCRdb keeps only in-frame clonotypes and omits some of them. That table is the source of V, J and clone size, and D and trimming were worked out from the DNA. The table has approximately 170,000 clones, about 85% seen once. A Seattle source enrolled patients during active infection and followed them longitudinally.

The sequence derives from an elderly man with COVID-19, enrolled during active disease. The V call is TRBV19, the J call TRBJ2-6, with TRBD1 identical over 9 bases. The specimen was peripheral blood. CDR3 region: CASSTRDRVSSGANVLTF. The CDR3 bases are TGTGCCAGTAGTACCCGGGACAGGGTAAGCTCTGGGGCCAACGTCCTGACTTTC.